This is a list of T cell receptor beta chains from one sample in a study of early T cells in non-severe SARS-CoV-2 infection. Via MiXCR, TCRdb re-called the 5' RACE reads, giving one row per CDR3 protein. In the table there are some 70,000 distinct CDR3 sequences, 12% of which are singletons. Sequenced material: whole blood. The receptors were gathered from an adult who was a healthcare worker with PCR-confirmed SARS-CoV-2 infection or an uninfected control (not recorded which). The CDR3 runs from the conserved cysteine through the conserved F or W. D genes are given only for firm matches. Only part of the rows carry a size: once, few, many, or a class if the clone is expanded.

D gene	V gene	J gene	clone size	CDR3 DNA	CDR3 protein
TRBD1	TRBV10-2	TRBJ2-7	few	TGCGCCAGCAGTGAGGGACAGGGGGCGCGTTACGAGCAGTACTTC	CASSEGQGARYEQYF
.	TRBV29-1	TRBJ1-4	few	TGCAGCGGCAGTACCTCTGGGGAAAAACTGTTTTTT	CSGSTSGEKLFF
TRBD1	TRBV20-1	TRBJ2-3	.	TGCAGTGCTAAAGGGGGCCGAGACACAGATACGCAGTATTTT	CSAKGGRDTDTQYF
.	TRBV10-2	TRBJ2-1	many	TGCGCCAGCAGGGTGGGGAGAAGCTCCTACAATGAGCAGTTCTTC	CASRVGRSSYNEQFF
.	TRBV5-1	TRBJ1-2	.	TGCGCCAGCAGCCCCGGAAGGGCGTATGGCTACACCTTC	CASSPGRAYGYTF
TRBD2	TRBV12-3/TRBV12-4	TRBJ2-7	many	TGTGCCAGCAGTACGCCGGGACTAGCGGGAGGTTCCTCTTACGAGCAGTACTTC	CASSTPGLAGGSSYEQYF
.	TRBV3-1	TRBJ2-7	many	TGTGCCAGCAGCTTACGACTCTACGAGCAGTACTTC	CASSLRLYEQYF
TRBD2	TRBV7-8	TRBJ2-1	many	TGTGCCAGCAGCTTAAGCGGGAGGAATGAGCAGTTCTTC	CASSLSGRNEQFF
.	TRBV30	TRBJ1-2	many	TGTGCCTGGAAGAGTGCCGACTATGGCTACACCTTC	CAWKSADYGYTF
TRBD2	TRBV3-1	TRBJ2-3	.	TGTGCCAGCAGCAACATCCAGCGGGAGAAAGCGGATACGCAGTATTTT	CASSNIQREKADTQYF
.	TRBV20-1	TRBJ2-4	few	TGCAGTGCCCCCAGGGACCTAAACGACATTCAGTACTTC	CSAPRDLNDIQYF
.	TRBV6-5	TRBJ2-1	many	TGTGCCAGCAGTTACGGGCTATCGTACAATGAGCAGTTCTTC	CASSYGLSYNEQFF
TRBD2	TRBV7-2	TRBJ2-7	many	TGTGCCAGCAGCTTTGCGACTAGCTCGAGCTCCTACGAGCAGTACTTC	CASSFATSSSSYEQYF
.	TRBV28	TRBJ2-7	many	TGTGCCAGCCTAGCGCGGGACACCTCCTACGAGCAGTACTTC	CASLARDTSYEQYF
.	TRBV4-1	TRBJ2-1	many	TGCGCCAGCAGTCGGCCTAAGCGCGCGCCCCCCTACAATGAGCAGTTCTTC	CASSRPKRAPPYNEQFF
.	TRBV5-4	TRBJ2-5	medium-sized	TGTGCCAGCAGCCCGGGGGTTGAGGCGAAGACCCAGTACTTC	CASSPGVEAKTQYF
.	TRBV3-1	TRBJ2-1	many	TGTGCCAGCAGCCATCTTGACAGCAATGAGCAGTTCTTC	CASSHLDSNEQFF
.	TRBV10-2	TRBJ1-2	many	TGCGCCAGCAGTACAGGGAGCAACTATGGCTACACCTTC	CASSTGSNYGYTF